These 21 T cell receptor beta chains came from one sample sequenced in a study of T cells in Graves' hyperthyroidism and ophthalmopathy. Amplification yielded TCR beta CDR3 regions, with RNA transcripts as the source. Primed by the HTBI set, a first-round RT-PCR was run on the TCR CDR3. TCRdb recomputed calls from the multiplex PCR reads with MiXCR, one row per CDR3 protein. Here the sample spans over 450,000 distinct CDR3 sequences, roughly a sixth being singletons. Sequenced material: blood. These receptors originate from a woman between 18 and 29 years old with Graves' ophthalmopathy.

V is TRBV6-2 or TRBV6-3 and J is TRBJ2-3; 16 nucleotides line up with TRBD2. With 4 bases clipped from V and 4 bases from J, the junction kept 5 bases outside the gene matches. This CDR3 is built from 17 residues. The germline CDR1 and CDR2 sequences are MNHEY and SVGEGT. CDR3 in amino acids: CASSSPGLAGGPDTQYF. The CDR3 nucleotides read TGTGCCAGCAGTTCACCGGGACTAGCGGGGGGGCCAGATACGCAGTATTTT.

This clonotype was seen at least ten times. The V and J genes are TRBV6-2 or TRBV6-3 and TRBJ2-2; D not certain. This CDR3 comprises 16 residues. V was pared by 6 bases and J by 1 base, with 15 bases between. Looked up from germline, CDR1 is MNHEY and CDR2 is SVGEGT. The CDR3 sequence: CASSLMRDGNTGELFF. The CDR3 nucleotides are TGTGCCAGCAGCCTTATGAGAGATGGGAACACCGGGGAGCTGTTTTTT.

The chain recombines TRBV10-2 with TRBJ2-1, with 14 bases matching TRBD2. V shed 6 bases and J 8 bases; nucleotides not matched to a gene: 6. Looked up from germline, CDR1 is WSHSY and CDR2 is SAAADI. CDR3 length equals 15 residues. The DNA for the CDR3 is TGCGCCAGCAGAACCGGGACTAGCGGGAGCTATGAGCAGTTCTTC. Its translation: CASRTGTSGSYEQFF.

This clonotype was seen more than once but under ten times. The chain joins TRBV7-6 to TRBJ1-4; possibly TRBD1 for D (5 bases). The CDR3 is 15 amino acids. Trimming took off 1 base at V and 3 bases at J, with 9 bases between the two ends. CDR1 SGHVS and CDR2 FNYEAQ come from the germline V gene. CDR3 region: CASSLEAGSNEKLFF. The CDR3 DNA reads TGTGCCAGCAGCTTAGAGGCAGGGTCTAATGAAAAACTGTTTTTT.

This clonotype was seen many times. The chain combines TRBV7-3 with TRBJ2-3, with 8 bases aligning to TRBD2. Per germline, CDR1 SGHTA and CDR2 FQGTGA. The CDR3 runs to 19 residues. The V and J ends lost 3 bases and 0 bases, in that order; junction bases with no gene match: 14. The CDR3 DNA sequence: TGTGCCAGCAGCTTTAAGCCCCTTGCGCGGGGGGCAAGCACAGATACGCAGTATTTT. This encodes CASSFKPLARGASTDTQYF.

This clonotype was seen at least ten times. This chain joins TRBV28 and TRBJ1-5; the D is unclear. Trimming stripped 2 bases from V and 5 bases from J, with 7 bases between. The germline V gene encodes CDR1 MDHEN and CDR2 SYDVKM. The CDR3 extends over 13 amino acids. The CDR3 region is CASSLNRDQPQHF. CDR3 in DNA: TGTGCCAGCAGTTTAAACCGGGATCAGCCCCAGCATTTT. The full variable domain, its missing parts supplied by reference TRBV28 and TRBJ1-5, is DVKVTQSSRYLVKRTGEKVFLECVQDMDHENMFWYRQDPGLGLRLIYFSYDVKMKEKGDIPEGYSVSREKKERFSLILESASTNQTSMYLCASSLNRDQPQHFGDGTRLSIL.

The CDR3 DNA is TGCAGTGCACACCTGACTAGCGGGGGGGCCATTTCCCAAGAGACCCAGTACTTC. Translating gives CSAHLTSGGAISQETQYF. The chain combines TRBV20-1 with TRBJ2-5, with 14 bases matching TRBD2. Trimming at V came to 6 bases and at J to 1 base, leaving 13 bases not matched to a gene. CDR3 size: 18 residues. Germline V gene data show CDR1 as DFQATT and CDR2 as SNEGSKA (reference sequence).

This clonotype was counted ten times or more. The V gene is TRBV20-1, the J gene TRBJ2-5, with D perhaps TRBD2 (7 bases). V was cut by 0 bases and J by 5 bases, with 16 bases left in between. Germline V gene sequence: CDR1 DFQATT, CDR2 SNEGSKA (reference sequence). The CDR3 has 15 residues. CDR3: CSARDLRGGGETQYF. For the CDR3, the DNA is TGCAGTGCTAGAGATTTGAGGGGGGGCGGGGAGACCCAGTACTTC.

The chain has TRBV5-1 and TRBJ2-3; D uncertain. This CDR3 is 13 amino acids long. CDR1 is SGHRS and CDR2 is YFSETQ in the germline V gene. V lost 0 bases, J lost 2 bases, and 4 bases lay in between. The CDR3 region has the DNA TGCGCCAGCAGCTTGGACTACACAGATACGCAGTATTTT. Its protein is CASSLDYTDTQYF.

There are many counts of this clonotype. This chain joins TRBV28 and TRBJ2-1; D gene ambiguous. CDR3 size: 14 residues. The V gene lost 3 bases and the J gene lost 5 bases, with 11 bases spanning the gap. CDR1 is MDHEN and CDR2 is SYDVKM in the germline V gene. CDR3 sequence: CASSFYLRDNEQFF. The CDR3 DNA is TGTGCCAGCAGTTTCTACCTCCGGGACAATGAGCAGTTCTTC.

This clonotype was counted many times. The genes are TRBV3-1 and TRBJ1-3; unclear D gene. The CDR3 sequence is 13 residues long. Germline V gene lookup returns CDR1 LGHDT and CDR2 YNNKEL (reference sequence). V was trimmed by 0 bases and J by 4 bases, leaving 4 bases between them. The CDR3 reads CASSQDSGNTIYF. CDR3 in DNA: TGTGCCAGCAGCCAAGATTCGGGAAACACCATATATTTT.

This sequence joins TRBV19 and TRBJ2-3; the D gene is possibly TRBD2 (6 bases). CDR1 LNHDA and CDR2 SQIVND come from the germline V gene (reference sequence). With 5 bases removed from V and 2 bases from J, the gap between germline ends came to 17 bases. CDR3 length: 16 amino acids. CDR3 in amino acids: CASSRLGLANTDTQYF. Written as DNA, the CDR3 is TGTGCCAGTAGTCGCCTGGGACTGGCTAACACAGATACGCAGTATTTT.

The V and J genes are TRBV7-9 and TRBJ1-4, with D unresolved. Deletions cut 8 bases from V and 8 bases from J, with 6 bases between. Germline CDR1 is SEHNR and CDR2 is FQNEAQ (reference sequence). The CDR3 sequence is 10 residues long. CDR3: CASAGEKLFF. CDR3 nucleotide sequence: TGTGCCAGCGCGGGGGAAAAACTGTTTTTT.

The chain links TRBV6-1 to TRBJ2-2, with TRBD1 matching over 8 bases. V shed 6 bases and J 0 bases; nucleotides not matched to a gene: 12. CDR1 MNHNS and CDR2 SASEGT come from the germline V gene. This CDR3 comprises 18 residues. The CDR3 reads CASRPGQEFDPNTGELFF. As DNA, the CDR3 is TGTGCCAGCAGGCCGGGACAGGAGTTTGATCCGAACACCGGGGAGCTGTTTTTT.

The chain joins TRBV6-1 to TRBJ1-1, with 7 bases identical to TRBD1. With 1 base clipped from V and 6 bases from J, the junction kept 8 bases outside the gene matches. The CDR3 contains 15 residues. In germline, CDR1 is MNHNS, CDR2 SASEGT. CDR3 nucleotides: TGTGCCAGCAGTGAAGAGTTCGTGGGACAGTCTGAAGCTTTCTTT. This translates into CASSEEFVGQSEAFF.

This clonotype was observed many times. The rearrangement joins TRBV28 to TRBJ2-3; D gene ambiguous. CDR1 and CDR2 from the germline V gene are MDHEN and SYDVKM. The CDR3 has 14 residues. Trimming removed 3 bases from V and 7 bases from J, with 14 bases in between. Here the CDR3 reads CASSLRGTENTQYF. CDR3 coding DNA: TGTGCCAGCAGTTTGCGAGGAACTGAGAATACGCAGTATTTT.

This clonotype was seen only a few times. V is TRBV2 and J is TRBJ1-6, with TRBD1 matching over 9 bases. The germline gives CDR1 SNHLY, CDR2 FYNNEI. The CDR3 has 14 residues. Trimming at V came to 6 bases and at J to 10 bases, leaving 7 bases not matched to a gene. The CDR3: CASRLGQGGSPLHF. The CDR3 DNA reads TGTGCCAGCAGGCTGGGACAGGGTGGATCACCCCTCCACTTT.

This clonotype was counted ten times or more. The CDR3 spells CASSYTGQDRSYEQYF. CDR3 nucleotides: TGTGCCAGCAGTTACACAGGACAGGATCGCTCCTACGAGCAGTACTTC. V is TRBV27 and J is TRBJ2-7; TRBD1 aligns across 7 bases. Trimming cost V 4 bases and J 0 bases; bases outside gene matches: 9. Per the germline V gene, CDR1 is MNHEY and CDR2 is SMNVEV (reference sequence). The CDR3 runs to 16 residues.

This clonotype was observed at least ten times. In nucleotides, the CDR3 is TGTGCCAGCAATAAATTTTCGACTGAAGCTTTCTTT. Amino acid sequence: CASNKFSTEAFF. The V gene is TRBV2, the J gene TRBJ1-1; D is unclear. Germline values: CDR1 SNHLY, CDR2 FYNNEI. Trimming removed 7 bases from V and 5 bases from J, with 11 bases in between. The CDR3 loop spans 12 amino acids.

This clonotype was counted only a few times. The rearrangement joins TRBV20-1 to TRBJ2-5, with TRBD2 identical over 11 bases. The CDR3 is 17 amino acids. Trimming removed 3 bases from V and 6 bases from J; junction bases left unmatched: 15. The germline V gene encodes CDR1 DFQATT and CDR2 SNEGSKA (reference sequence). This chain's CDR3 is CSASGASGGLFSKTQYF. The DNA for the CDR3 is TGCAGTGCTAGCGGGGCTAGCGGGGGGCTATTCTCTAAGACCCAGTACTTC.

Worth noting for this clonotype: At one end, the junction sequence differs from germline, possibly due to a read error. CDR3 nucleotide sequence: TGTGCCACCAGCAGAGATAGGGGGCCCCAAGAGGCCCAGTACTTC. Amino acid sequence: CATSRDRGPQEAQYF. The V and J genes are TRBV15 and TRBJ2-5, with 7 nucleotides matching TRBD1. Per germline, CDR1 LNHNV and CDR2 YYDKDF (reference sequence). The CDR3 consists of 15 residues.